This T cell receptor (beta chain) was identified during a study of spatial heterogeneity in lung cancer. Turning to the study itself: Detection consistently captured more beta-chain sequences than alpha-chain sequences. Each unique TCR and UMI combination was seen more than ten times on average in raw reads. Overall study findings and caveats: Counts of expanded intratumoral alpha and beta TCRs tracked tumor mutation counts.

This clonotype has only one observation. As yet, its antigen is unknown. TCRdb re-derived calls from the 5' RACE reads in MiXCR, one entry per CDR3 protein. Of about 3,800 distinct CDR3 sequences detected, roughly 35% appear once; the ten largest clones hold about 24%. Documented time point: sample taken at primary tumor resection. Samples were obtained from approximately 76 donors, all untreated early-stage non-small cell lung cancer patients. From tumor, nontumor lung or frozen PBMC, whole RNA was taken unsorted for sequencing. Sequencing was performed on lung tumor tissue, taken at surgery. The origin of this receptor is a male donor with early-stage non-small cell lung cancer.

The CDR3 protein is CASSLDQRGANTGELFF. The CDR3 DNA follows: TGCGCCAGCAGCTTGGACCAGCGGGGCGCGAACACCGGGGAGCTGTTTTTT. The rearrangement links TRBV5-1 to TRBJ2-2; TRBD2 aligns across 7 bases. The CDR3 length is 17 residues. Germline V gives CDR1 SGHRS, CDR2 YFSETQ. The V and J ends lost 0 bases and 0 bases, in that order; junction bases with no gene match: 5. Using reference TRBV5-1 and TRBJ2-2 for the parts outside the CDR3, the full variable domain is KAGVTQTPRYLIKTRGQQVTLSCSPISGHRSVSWYQQTPGQGLQFLFEYFSETQRNKGNFPGRFSGRQFSNSRSEMNVSTLELGDSALYLCASSLDQRGANTGELFFGEGSRLTVL.